Below are 3 T cell receptor beta chains sequenced from a single sample in a study of cytomegalovirus exposure and HLA in healthy donors. Use of 60 Vbeta and 13 Jbeta primers characterized the PCR. Sequenced by immunoSEQ multiplex PCR; TCRdb stores in-frame clones only, minus some. Of roughly 99,000 clones in the sample, more than 75% are singletons; the top ten hold 3.5% to 4%. The material sequenced was PBMCs. These receptors all come from a woman aged 40 to 50 in good health and CMV-seronegative.

This clone was picked up one time. The chain has TRBV6-5 and TRBJ1-5; D is possibly TRBD1 (5 bases). CDR1 is MNHEY, CDR2 SVGAGI, per germline. There are 14 residues in the CDR3. V shed 2 bases and J shed 5 bases, with 10 bases lying between them. The CDR3 DNA is TGTGCCAGCAGTTACCGGGGGGGGGATCAGCCCCAGCATTTT. It specifies CASSYRGGDQPQHF.

The gene calls are TRBV29-1 and TRBJ1-2; 8 nucleotides agree with TRBD1. V lost 6 bases to trimming and J lost 7 bases; unmatched junction nucleotides: 4. Looked up from germline, CDR1 is SQVTM and CDR2 is ANQGSEA. The CDR3 spans 11 residues. This CDR3 is CSVRDRGGYTF. The CDR3 coding sequence is TGCAGCGTGCGAGACAGGGGTGGCTACACCTTC. The full variable domain, with the rest looked up from reference TRBV29-1 and TRBJ1-2, is SAVISQKPSRDICQRGTSLTIQCQVDSQVTMMFWYRQQPGQSLTLIATANQGSEATYESGFVIDKFPISRPNLTFSTLTVSNMSPEDSSIYLCSVRDRGGYTFGSGTRLTVV.

This clone was picked up one time. This chain uses TRBV5-6 with TRBJ2-7; the match to TRBD1 covers 7 bases. The CDR3 runs to 14 residues. Germline trimming cut 3 bases from V and 6 bases from J; bases unmatched to any gene: 9. The germline V gene encodes CDR1 SGHDT and CDR2 YYEEEE. The CDR3 loop is CASSYPTGQREQYF. In DNA, the CDR3 is TGTGCCAGCAGCTACCCGACAGGGCAGCGCGAGCAGTACTTC.